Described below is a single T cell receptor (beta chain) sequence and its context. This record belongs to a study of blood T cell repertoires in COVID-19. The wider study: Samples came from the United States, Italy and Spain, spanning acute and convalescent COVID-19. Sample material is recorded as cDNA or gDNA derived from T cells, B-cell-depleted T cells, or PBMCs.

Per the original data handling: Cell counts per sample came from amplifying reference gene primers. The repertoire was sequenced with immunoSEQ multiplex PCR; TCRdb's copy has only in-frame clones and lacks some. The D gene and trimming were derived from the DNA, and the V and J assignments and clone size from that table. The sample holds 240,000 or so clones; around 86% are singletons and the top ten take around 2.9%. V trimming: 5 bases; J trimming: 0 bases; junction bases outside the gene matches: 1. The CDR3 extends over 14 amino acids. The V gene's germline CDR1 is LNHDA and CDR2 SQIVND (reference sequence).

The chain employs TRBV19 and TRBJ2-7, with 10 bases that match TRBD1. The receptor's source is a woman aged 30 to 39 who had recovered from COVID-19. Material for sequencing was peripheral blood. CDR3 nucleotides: TGTGCCAGTAGTGGGACAGGGGTCTCCTACGAGCAGTACTTC. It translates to CASSGTGVSYEQYF.